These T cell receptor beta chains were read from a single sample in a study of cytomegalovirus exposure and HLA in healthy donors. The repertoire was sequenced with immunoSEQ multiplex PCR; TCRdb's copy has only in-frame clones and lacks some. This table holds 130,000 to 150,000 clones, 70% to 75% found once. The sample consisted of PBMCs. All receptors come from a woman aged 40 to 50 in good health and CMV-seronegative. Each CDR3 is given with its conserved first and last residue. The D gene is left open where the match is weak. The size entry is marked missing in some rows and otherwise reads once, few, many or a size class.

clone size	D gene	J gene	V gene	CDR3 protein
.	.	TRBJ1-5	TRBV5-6	CASSFFQGTQHF
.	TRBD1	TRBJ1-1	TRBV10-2	CASSGQGGTEAFF
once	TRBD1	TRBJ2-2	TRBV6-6	CASEEKGQANTGELFF
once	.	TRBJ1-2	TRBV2	CASKQSYGYTF
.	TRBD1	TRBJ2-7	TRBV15	CATSRPGQGSPYEQYF
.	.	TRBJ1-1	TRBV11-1	CASSFLVNTEAFF
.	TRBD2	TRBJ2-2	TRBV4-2	CASSPTAGGHSGELFF
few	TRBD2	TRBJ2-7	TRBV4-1	CASSQEGLAYEQYF
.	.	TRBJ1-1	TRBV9	CASSVDRNTEAFF
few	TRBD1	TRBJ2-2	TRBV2	CASDIQGAGELFF
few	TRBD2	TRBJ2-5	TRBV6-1	CASSELAGGPETQYF
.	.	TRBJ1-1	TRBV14	CASSQWGLNTEAFF
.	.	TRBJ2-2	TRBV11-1	CASSFNNRLGTGELFF
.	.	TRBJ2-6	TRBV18	CASSVSGANVLTF
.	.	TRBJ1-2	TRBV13	CASSPSTRGYGYTF
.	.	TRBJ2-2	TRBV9	CASSVGAFGTGELFF
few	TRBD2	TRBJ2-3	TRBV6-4	CASSTTSGGADTQYF
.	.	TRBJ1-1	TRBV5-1	CASSLSDHSTEAFF
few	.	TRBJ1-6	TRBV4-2	CASSQVSDSSYNSPLHF
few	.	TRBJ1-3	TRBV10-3	CAHGGSGNTIYF
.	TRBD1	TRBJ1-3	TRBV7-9	CASSFSWTGSGNTIYF
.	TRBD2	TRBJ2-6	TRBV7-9	CASTLLAGGPGSGANVLTF
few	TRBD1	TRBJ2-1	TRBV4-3	CASSQGGTVGNEQFF
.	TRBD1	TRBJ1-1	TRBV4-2	CASSPTGDNTEAFF
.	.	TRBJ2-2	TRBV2	CASRARTGELFF
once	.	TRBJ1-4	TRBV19	CASSYQRVPNEKLFF
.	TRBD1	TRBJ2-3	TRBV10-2	CASLPATGGADTQYF
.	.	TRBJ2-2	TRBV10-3	CAISVSDSNTGELFF
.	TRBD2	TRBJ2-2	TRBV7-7	CASQQSGVGTGELFF
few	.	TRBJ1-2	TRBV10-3	CAISEQVSNYGYTF
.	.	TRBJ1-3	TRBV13	CASSLGQAGNTIYF
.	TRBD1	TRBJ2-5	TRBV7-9	CASSVGQGGETQYF
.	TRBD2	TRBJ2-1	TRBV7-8	CASSFTAGGNEQFF
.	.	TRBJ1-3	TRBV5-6	CASSATPSGNTIYF
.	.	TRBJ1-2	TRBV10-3	CAISESGGPANYGYTF
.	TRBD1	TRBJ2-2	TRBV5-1	CASSPQPQGTGELFF